This TCR beta chain derives from a study of graft-versus-host responses after intestinal transplantation. The study, taken as a whole, reports: Peak GvH clone levels in circulation were associated with early post-transplant HvG declines.

Using immunoSEQ multiplex PCR, the repertoire was profiled, and TCRdb retains in-frame clones only, with some absent. This table holds about 39,000 clones, roughly 86% found once. A remark on this clone: The antigen is unknown.

CDR1 KGHSH and CDR2 LQKENI come from the germline V gene. CDR3 length: 14 amino acids. V shed 2 bases, J shed 0 bases, and the junction held 0 bases outside the gene matches. This TCR came from a human patient who received an intestinal transplant, so some T cells may come from the graft donor. This material consisted of PBMCs, taken around 280 days after transplant. The chain links TRBV18 to TRBJ1-1, with 7 bases matching TRBD1. The CDR3 nucleotides read TGTGCCAGCTCACCAGGACAGGTGAACACTGAAGCTTTCTTT. This codes for CASSPGQVNTEAFF.